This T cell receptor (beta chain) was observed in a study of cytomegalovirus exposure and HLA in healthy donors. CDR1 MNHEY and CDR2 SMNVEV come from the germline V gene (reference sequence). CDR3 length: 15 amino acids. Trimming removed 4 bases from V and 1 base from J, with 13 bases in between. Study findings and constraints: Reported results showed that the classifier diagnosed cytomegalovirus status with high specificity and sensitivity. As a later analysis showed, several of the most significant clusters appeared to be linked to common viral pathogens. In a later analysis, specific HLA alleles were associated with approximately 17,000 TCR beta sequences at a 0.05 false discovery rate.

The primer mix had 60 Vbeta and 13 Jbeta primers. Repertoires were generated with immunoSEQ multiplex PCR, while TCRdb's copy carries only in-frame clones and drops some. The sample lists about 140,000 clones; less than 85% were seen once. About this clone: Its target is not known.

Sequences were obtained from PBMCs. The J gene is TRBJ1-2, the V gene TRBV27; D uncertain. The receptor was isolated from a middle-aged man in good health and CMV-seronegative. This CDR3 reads CASSSSQAINYGYTF. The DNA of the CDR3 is TGTGCCAGCAGTTCGTCCCAGGCTATTAACTATGGCTACACCTTC.